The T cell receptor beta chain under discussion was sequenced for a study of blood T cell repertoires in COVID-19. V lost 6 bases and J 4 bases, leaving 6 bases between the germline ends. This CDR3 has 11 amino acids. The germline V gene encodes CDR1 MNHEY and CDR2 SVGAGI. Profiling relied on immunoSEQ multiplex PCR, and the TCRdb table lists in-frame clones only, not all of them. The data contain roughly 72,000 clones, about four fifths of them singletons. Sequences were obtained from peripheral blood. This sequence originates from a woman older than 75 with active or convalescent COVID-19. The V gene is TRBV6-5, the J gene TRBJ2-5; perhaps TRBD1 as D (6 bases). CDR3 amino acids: CASRGGETQYF. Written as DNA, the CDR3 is TGTGCCAGCAGAGGGGGAGAGACCCAGTACTTC.